This T cell receptor beta chain was sequenced in a study of graft-versus-host responses after intestinal transplantation. Study-wide background: Anti-thymocyte globulin induction, then tacrolimus and steroids for about three years, went to all recipients. Broader study findings: Recipient-marrow GvH clones were detected, some having first appeared in ileum or blood.

The CDR3 has 14 residues. V was shortened by 2 bases and J by 2 bases, with 10 bases between the two germline ends. CDR1 KGHSH and CDR2 LQKENI come from the germline V gene. Data came from immunoSEQ multiplex PCR; TCRdb stores just in-frame clones and leaves some out. The sample lists more than 30,000 clones, around 90% seen once, with 15% to 20% in the top ten. In this sample, this clone turned up a few times. Its antigen remains unknown. Investigators treated the graft tissue so that it released intraepithelial and lamina propria lymphocytes. The chain couples TRBV18 to TRBJ2-7, with TRBD2 as a possible D gene (5 bases). This specimen was ileum tissue, taken approximately 200 days after intestinal transplant. The receptor's source is a human patient who received an intestinal transplant, so some T cells may come from the graft donor. CDR3 region: CASSPAGPPYEQYF. The CDR3 region has the DNA TGTGCCAGCTCACCAGCGGGTCCCCCCTACGAGCAGTACTTC.